This entry describes one T cell receptor beta chain. Its antigen is currently unknown. Data came from immunoSEQ multiplex PCR; TCRdb stores just in-frame clones and leaves some out. The data show over 35,000 clones, roughly 90% seen once. The ends were cut back, 1 base at V and 7 bases at J, with 14 bases in the middle. The CDR3 sequence is 15 residues long. The germline V gene encodes CDR1 SGHTA and CDR2 FQGNSA. These data originate in a study of OX40 agonist ivuxolimab in advanced cancers. Study observations and caveats: At 0.1-3.0 mg/kg, partial responders had clonal expansion among the lowest observed.

This sample comprised CD4+ or CD8+ T cells sorted from blood, obtained in a trial of the OX40 agonist ivuxolimab. V is TRBV7-2 and J is TRBJ1-3; D possibly corresponds to TRBD1 (6 bases). The sequence was collected from an adult with an advanced solid tumor such as melanoma, head and neck, liver or kidney cancer. The chain's CDR3 is CASSLGAGQWNTIYF. The CDR3 region has the DNA TGTGCCAGCAGCTTAGGGGCGGGACAATGGAACACCATATATTTT.